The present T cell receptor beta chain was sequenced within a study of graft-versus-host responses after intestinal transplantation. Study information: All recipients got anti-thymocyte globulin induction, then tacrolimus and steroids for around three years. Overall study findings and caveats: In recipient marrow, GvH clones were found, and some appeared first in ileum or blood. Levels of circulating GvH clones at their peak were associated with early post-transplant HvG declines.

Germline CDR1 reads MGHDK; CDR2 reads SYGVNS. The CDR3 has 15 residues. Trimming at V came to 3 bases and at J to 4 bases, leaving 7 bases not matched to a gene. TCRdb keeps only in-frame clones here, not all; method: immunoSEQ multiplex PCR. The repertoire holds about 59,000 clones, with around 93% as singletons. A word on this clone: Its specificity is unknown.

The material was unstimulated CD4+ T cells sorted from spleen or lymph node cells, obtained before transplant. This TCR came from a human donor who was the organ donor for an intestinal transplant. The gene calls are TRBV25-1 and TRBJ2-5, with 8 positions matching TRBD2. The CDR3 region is CASSEPRGGTETQYF. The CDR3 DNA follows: TGTGCCAGCAGTGAGCCCCGGGGGGGCACAGAGACCCAGTACTTC. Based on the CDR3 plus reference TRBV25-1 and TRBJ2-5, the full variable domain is EADIYQTPRYLVIGTGKKITLECSQTMGHDKMYWYQQDPGMELHLIHYSYGVNSTEKGDLSSESTVSRIRTEHFPLTLESARPSHTSQYLCASSEPRGGTETQYFGPGTRLLVL.